This T cell receptor beta chain comes out of a study of blood T cell repertoires in COVID-19 (dated by TCRdb to 2019 to 2021). Notes on the research overall: Collaborator samples came from the United States, Italy and Spain and covered acute and convalescent phases of COVID-19. The prospective study material was composed of cDNA or gDNA derived from T cells, B-cell-depleted T cells, or PBMCs. Deeply sampled blood TCRbeta repertoires from subjects exposed to, actively infected with, or recovered from COVID-19 were included in the dataset. A freely available public database, intended as a resource for researchers studying the immune response to SARS-CoV-2, is where the repertoires were released. The samples were drawn from two sources: the first 160 participants of the ongoing ImmuneRACE study, and 1,254 subjects contributed by 6 global collaborators. The sample metadata nearly always contained a de-identified subject ID, COVID-19 status, age in years and sex. Where available, HLA class I and class II types were taken from metadata supplied by the sample provider and were not determined by assay-based typing. Study-wide findings and limitations: Clinical and demographic metadata were provided uncurated, with the amount varying by source and participant.

Remarks on this clone: What antigen it recognizes has not been identified. No qualities accompany the bases; no much larger clone lies one base away.

The immunoSEQ Assay, a bias-controlled multiplex PCR, was used to amplify TCRbeta CDR3 regions from genomic DNA. The paper's data handling went like this. The number of nucleated cells in each sample was estimated by amplification of reference gene primers within the assay. To quantify the absolute abundance of each unique TCRbeta CDR3 rearrangement, sequence reads were collapsed and filtered. Productive Simpson clonality was computed per sample as the square root of Simpson's diversity index over productive rearrangements. Entries here come from immuneACCESS through TCRdb and include only in-frame sequences with V and J called. Some clones fail to appear in such tables; in the studies checked, an unresolved V gene covers under half of the shortfall, and the cause of the remainder is unknown. V and J calls and clone size follow that table, whereas D and trimming were derived from the DNA. For this sample there are around 110,000 clones; 76% appear just once. The ten top clones hold roughly 6.2% of the sample.

V is cut back by 6 bases and J by 3 bases, with 10 bases in the junction unmatched. Inclusive of the bounding cysteine and phenylalanine, the CDR3 is 14 residues long. Of the read, only the CDR3 DNA is kept; its 42 bases are in frame from base 1. For CDR1 and CDR2, the germline V gene lists SQVTM and ANQGSEA. One collaborating source in Seattle enrolled patients while the patients were actively infected and followed the patients over time throughout the course of disease. Collaborating institutions collected whole blood in K2EDTA tubes following their own protocols. For TCRbeta analysis, collaborators shipped samples in one of three forms: frozen whole blood, isolated PBMCs, or DNA extracted from either of those sample types.

This receptor was obtained from a man at least 80 years old with COVID-19, enrolled during active disease. What was sequenced was peripheral blood. This chain is built from TRBV29-1 and TRBJ2-7, with 8 junctional bases fitting TRBD2. The encoded CDR3 is CSVSSAGVGYEQYF. The DNA sequence is TGCAGCGTATCTTCAGCGGGAGTGGGCTACGAGCAGTACTTC.